The next 4 T cell receptor beta chains were all read from a single sample in a study of vaccination effects on CD4 cells after COVID-19. Sequencing was preceded by expansion of antigen-specific CD4+ T cells with viral peptide pools in the ViraFEST assay. Upon completion of more than eight days in culture, CD4+ T cells were isolated. In the vaccine recipients, nucleocapsid antibodies were negative and there was no prior SARS-CoV-2 infection. The method was immunoSEQ multiplex PCR; TCRdb's version includes in-frame clones alone and lacks a portion of them. The sample carries 30,000 to 40,000 clones, roughly 70% recorded once. These receptors are not linked to any known antigen. Here the sequenced sample was CD4+ T cells from PBMCs cultured with SARS-CoV-2 spike peptides, taken before COVID-19 vaccination. These receptors were collected from a human donor who received a COVID-19 vaccine.

The V call is TRBV28, the J call TRBJ1-5; D gene ambiguous. This CDR3 is built from 13 residues. Germline V gives CDR1 MDHEN, CDR2 SYDVKM. V was cut by 5 bases and J by 0 bases, with 5 bases left in between. The CDR3 here is CASSRLSNQPQHF. The CDR3 DNA follows: TGTGCCAGCAGTAGGCTTAGCAATCAGCCCCAGCATTTT. The full variable domain, completed using reference TRBV28 and TRBJ1-5, is DVKVTQSSRYLVKRTGEKVFLECVQDMDHENMFWYRQDPGLGLRLIYFSYDVKMKEKGDIPEGYSVSREKKERFSLILESASTNQTSMYLCASSRLSNQPQHFGDGTRLSIL.

The V gene is TRBV27, the J gene TRBJ2-7, with TRBD1 matching 10 bases. Germline V gene lookup returns CDR1 MNHEY and CDR2 SMNVEV (reference sequence). The CDR3 is made up of 15 amino acids. Trimming removed 2 bases from V and 2 bases from J; junction bases left unmatched: 3. CDR3 coding DNA: TGTGCCAGCAGTTTAAAAGGACAGGGGGCCTACGAGCAGTACTTC. Translating gives CASSLKGQGAYEQYF.

This clone appeared a single time. This sequence joins TRBV2 and TRBJ1-6; a weak D match, TRBD1 (5 bases). Germline V gene sequence: CDR1 SNHLY, CDR2 FYNNEI. V dropped 9 bases and J dropped 6 bases, with 12 bases sitting between them. The CDR3 sequence is 13 residues long. Here the CDR3 reads CASEPGANSPLHF. CDR3 nucleotide sequence: TGTGCCAGTGAGCCTGGGGCTAATTCACCCCTCCACTTT.

Here the CDR3 reads CASSYRAEAFF. The CDR3 nucleotides are TGTGCCAGCAGTTACAGGGCTGAAGCTTTCTTT. The chain recombines TRBV6-5 with TRBJ1-1, with no clear D. Trimming stripped 2 bases from V and 6 bases from J, with 4 bases between. CDR1 MNHEY and CDR2 SVGAGI come from the germline V gene. This CDR3 has 11 amino acids.